The clone carrying this T cell receptor (beta chain) was counted ten times or more. Its antigen is not identified. Trimming removed 2 bases at V and 4 bases at J, with 5 bases between. Germline-derived CDR1 and CDR2 are PRHDT and FYEKMQ (reference sequence). The length of the CDR3 is 13 residues. The data belong to a study of T-cell reconstitution after alpha-beta-depleted transplantation in children. Study-wide results and limits: After one year, T-cell counts and TCRbeta diversity mostly came from new T cells. TCRbeta diversity was high at day 60 in some patients (a result of surviving recipient T cells and thymic progenitors). Expanded graft clones, several hundred of them, were reportedly the source of alpha-beta T cells about two months after transplant.

A library of TCRbeta sequences, prepared with unique molecular identifiers, was generated. TCRdb fed the PCR reads into MiXCR, producing one record per CDR3 protein. Among roughly 420,000 distinct CDR3 sequences listed, around 15% were seen once. The chain links TRBV13 to TRBJ1-4; D is perhaps TRBD1 (5 bases). This clonotype was obtained from a boy younger than two who had a stem cell transplant for Wiskott-Aldrich syndrome, so the T cells may come from the graft donor. The sequencing here drew on PBMCs, mostly from graft donor cells, taken 360 days after TCRalphabeta/CD19-depleted stem cell transplant. This CDR3 reads CASSLQGNEKLFF. The CDR3 nucleotides are TGTGCCAGCAGCTTACAGGGTAATGAAAAACTGTTTTTT.